Listed below are T cell receptor beta chains from one sample, sequenced in a study of blood T cell repertoires in COVID-19. Generated by immunoSEQ multiplex PCR, the TCRdb table keeps only in-frame clones and is missing some. In the table there are roughly 72,000 clones, 88% of which are singletons. The sample was peripheral blood. All receptors come from a human donor in a cohort sampled during active COVID-19. CDR3s include the opening cysteine and the closing phenylalanine or tryptophan. D genes are given only for firm matches.

TRBV18	TRBJ1-4	.	15	CASSRSDWANEKLFF
TRBV5-3	TRBJ2-7	TRBD2	16	CARRSGLAGVSYEQYF
TRBV28	TRBJ2-1	.	17	CASSSSYGDWSYNEQFF
TRBV5-6	TRBJ2-4	.	11	CASSLAVYTTF
TRBV18	TRBJ2-5	TRBD2	15	CASSLGLEVEETQYF
TRBV5-1	TRBJ1-1	.	16	CASSRLQGTSNTEAFF
TRBV2	TRBJ1-6	.	15	CASTPDGSLNSPLHF
TRBV18	TRBJ1-2	TRBD1	14	CASSPGGQGHGYTF
TRBV11-3	TRBJ2-1	.	18	CASSLVLSSGSSYNEQFF
TRBV23-1	TRBJ2-7	.	18	CARTEPNLTRGRSYEQYF
TRBV10-3	TRBJ1-1	.	13	CAMSPDWNTEAFF
TRBV5-1	TRBJ2-2	.	15	CASSSQGTGTGELFF
TRBV18	TRBJ2-7	.	13	CASSPGRYYEQYF
TRBV4-2	TRBJ1-2	TRBD1	15	CASSQDGTGGRGYTF
TRBV12-3/TRBV12-4	TRBJ2-1	TRBD1	11	CASSSGTAQFF
TRBV5-1	TRBJ2-7	.	15	CASSPHWIGSYEQYF
TRBV7-9	TRBJ1-5	.	14	CASSFLSDNQPQHF
TRBV27	TRBJ2-1	TRBD2	17	CASSSIRRAGVSDEQFF
TRBV9	TRBJ2-5	.	16	CASSGRGSGSRETQYF
TRBV5-1	TRBJ1-5	.	15	CASSPEAMENQPQHF
TRBV4-2	TRBJ2-7	.	13	CASSPGGLYEQYF
TRBV6-5	TRBJ1-1	.	13	CASRTGVNTEAFF
TRBV5-4	TRBJ1-2	TRBD1	16	CASSLRVGQGTYGYTF
TRBV9	TRBJ2-2	TRBD2	16	CASSVVASGSTGELFF
TRBV3-1/TRBV3-2	TRBJ2-3	TRBD2	17	CASSQDGLAHTRDTQYF
TRBV11-2	TRBJ2-1	.	15	CASSLSRITGYEQFF
TRBV7-9	TRBJ1-1	.	12	CASSTSNTEAFF
TRBV28	TRBJ2-5	.	12	CASSLSQETQYF
TRBV28	TRBJ1-4	.	13	CASSFRPEGKLFF
TRBV18	TRBJ2-7	TRBD2	15	CASSPGTSGYYEQYF
TRBV7-9	TRBJ2-7	TRBD2	17	CASSSPGTSGNSYEQYF
TRBV11-2	TRBJ2-1	TRBD2	15	CASSQLRGGVGEQFF
TRBV21-1	TRBJ2-7	.	20	CASSRPYRDSRVLLHYEQYF
TRBV11-3	TRBJ2-2	TRBD2	14	CASREAGVTGELFF
TRBV18	TRBJ2-5	.	15	CASSPTSEREETQYF
TRBV19	TRBJ2-3	TRBD2	18	CASSIGKTSGGNTDTQYF
TRBV19	TRBJ2-7	TRBD1	14	CASNRQGLAYEQYF
TRBV10-3	TRBJ1-2	.	12	CAISADHYGYTF
TRBV11-2	TRBJ2-1	TRBD2	16	CASSAWRRAGVNEQFF
TRBV10-1	TRBJ2-3	.	19	CASSETDIAEEARTDTQYF
TRBV9	TRBJ1-3	.	14	CASGPSVSGNTIYF
TRBV10-3	TRBJ1-2	.	13	CAISEDQRSGYTF
TRBV7-2	TRBJ2-7	TRBD2	15	CASSFAGTSGYEQYF
TRBV30	TRBJ1-6	.	14	CAWRIGGIESPLHF
TRBV5-4	TRBJ2-7	.	16	CASSPEGAGVSYEQYF
TRBV14	TRBJ2-1	.	16	CASSQLWDRDTNEQFF
TRBV6-5	TRBJ2-5	.	14	CASSSRLLQETQYF
TRBV4-2	TRBJ1-4	.	18	CASSQQGQPGETNEKLFF
TRBV6-5	TRBJ1-1	.	15	CASTPYRELNTEAFF
TRBV4-3	TRBJ2-6	.	17	CASSPEISPSGANVLTF
TRBV7-2	TRBJ1-1	.	13	CASSSGLSTEAFF
TRBV7-2	TRBJ2-5	TRBD2	17	CASSSGLAGGRGETQYF